The following is a T cell receptor beta chain sequence with its context. The target antigen is unknown. TCRdb fed the RT-PCR reads into MiXCR, producing one record per CDR3 protein. The table lists about 160,000 distinct CDR3 sequences, under 13% of them singletons. The CDR3 covers 16 residues. The V and J ends lost 6 bases and 4 bases respectively, with 19 bases between them. Germline V lookup: CDR1 MDHEN, CDR2 SYDVKM. The data were obtained in a study of response to subunit inactivated influenza vaccine. Study-level results: The authors offered the suggestion that each seasonal influenza vaccination recruits few new T cells.

This chain uses TRBV28 with TRBJ2-1; D uncertain. The receptor comes from a man aged 45-65 years who received an inactivated influenza vaccine. Material: non-naive T cells sorted from PBMCs, obtained roughly 45 days after vaccination. The CDR3 is CASSPPGAQSYNEQFF. The CDR3 bases are TGTGCCAGCAGCCCCCCAGGAGCGCAGAGTTACAATGAGCAGTTCTTC.